The subject of this entry is one TCR beta chain. Antigen: not known. This specimen comes from a study of a mutant IDH1 vaccine in newly diagnosed glioma. Across the study: Averaging around 40 years of age, treated patients were roughly 60% male and 37.5% female. Findings and limits, study-wide: Changes in top peripheral clonotypes did not appear linked to pseudoprogression. Altogether, approximately 93% of patients exhibited vaccine-induced immune responses.

Documented time point: week 35, safety follow-up. All doses held 300 ug of mutant IDH1 20-mer peptide, with topical imiquimod. Eight vaccinations were given in weeks 1, 3, 5, 7, 11, 15, 19 and 23. Trimming took 6 bases from V and 4 from J, leaving 16 bases between them. This CDR3 has 15 residues. Germline V lookup: CDR1 MNHEY, CDR2 SVGAGI. TCRdb's table, derived via immunoSEQ multiplex PCR, lists solely in-frame clones and lacks some. The profile covers tens of thousands of clones, with roughly 84% appearing a single time and 12% taken by the ten largest. The sequencing here drew on PBMCs, taken from a glioma patient whose treatment included an IDH1 peptide vaccine. The chain carries TRBV6-5 and TRBJ1-5; the D is unclear. The TCR originated in a man in his late teens or twenties with glioma. The CDR3 bases are TGTGCCAGCAGCCTGGACGGAGTTAGGAATCAGCCCCAGCATTTT. This sequence encodes CASSLDGVRNQPQHF.